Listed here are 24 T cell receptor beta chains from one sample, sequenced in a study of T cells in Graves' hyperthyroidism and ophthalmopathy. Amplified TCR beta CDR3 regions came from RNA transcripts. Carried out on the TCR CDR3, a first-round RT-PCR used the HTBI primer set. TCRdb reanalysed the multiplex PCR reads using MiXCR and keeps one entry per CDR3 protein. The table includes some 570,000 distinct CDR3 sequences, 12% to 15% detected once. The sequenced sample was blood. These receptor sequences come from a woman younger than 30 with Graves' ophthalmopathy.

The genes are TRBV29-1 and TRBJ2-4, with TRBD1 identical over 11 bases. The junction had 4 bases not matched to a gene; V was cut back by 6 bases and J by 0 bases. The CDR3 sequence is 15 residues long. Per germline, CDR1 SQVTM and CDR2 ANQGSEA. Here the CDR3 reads CSVSGTGGAKNIQYF. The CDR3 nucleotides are TGCAGCGTCTCCGGGACAGGGGGAGCCAAAAACATTCAGTACTTC.

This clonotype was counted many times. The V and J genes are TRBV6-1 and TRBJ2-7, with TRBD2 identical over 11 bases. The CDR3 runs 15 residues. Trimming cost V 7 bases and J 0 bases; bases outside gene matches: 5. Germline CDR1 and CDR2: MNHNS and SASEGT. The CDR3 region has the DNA TGTGCCAGCAATAAACTAGCGGGAGACTCCTACGAGCAGTACTTC. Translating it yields CASNKLAGDSYEQYF.

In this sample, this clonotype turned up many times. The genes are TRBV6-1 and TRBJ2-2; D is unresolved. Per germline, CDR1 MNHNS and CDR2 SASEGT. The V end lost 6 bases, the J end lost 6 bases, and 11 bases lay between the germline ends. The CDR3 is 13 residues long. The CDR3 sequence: CASRERRSGELFF. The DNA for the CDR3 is TGTGCCAGCAGGGAAAGACGGTCCGGGGAGCTGTTTTTT.

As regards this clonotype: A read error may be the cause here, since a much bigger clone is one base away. The CDR3 reads CTSSSPITGLGSYEQYF. In DNA, the CDR3 is TGTACCAGCAGTTCCCCTATTACTGGACTAGGATCCTACGAGCAGTACTTC. V usage is TRBV28 and J usage is TRBJ2-7; TRBD2 matches at 7 bases. In germline, CDR1 is MDHEN, CDR2 SYDVKM. The CDR3 sequence is 17 residues long.

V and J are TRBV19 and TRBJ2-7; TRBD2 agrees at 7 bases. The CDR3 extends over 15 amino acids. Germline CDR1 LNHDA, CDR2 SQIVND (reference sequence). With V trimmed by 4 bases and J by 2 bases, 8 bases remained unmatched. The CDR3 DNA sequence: TGTGCCAGTAGTACTAAAGCTAGCGGACCCTACGAGCAGTACTTC. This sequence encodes CASSTKASGPYEQYF.

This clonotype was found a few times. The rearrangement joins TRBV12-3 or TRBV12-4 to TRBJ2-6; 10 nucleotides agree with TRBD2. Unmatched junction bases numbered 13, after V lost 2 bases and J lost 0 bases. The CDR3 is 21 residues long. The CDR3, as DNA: TGTGCCAGCAGTTTACCGGTAGGGCTAGCGGGAGTTTCCTCTGGGGCCAACGTCCTGACTTTC. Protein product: CASSLPVGLAGVSSGANVLTF.

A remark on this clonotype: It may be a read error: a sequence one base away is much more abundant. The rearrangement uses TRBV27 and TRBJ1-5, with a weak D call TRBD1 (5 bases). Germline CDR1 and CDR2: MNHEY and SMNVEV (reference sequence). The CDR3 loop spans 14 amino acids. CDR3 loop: CDSSSTGENQPQHF. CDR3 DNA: TGTGACAGCAGTTCTACAGGAGAAAATCAGCCCCAGCATTTT.

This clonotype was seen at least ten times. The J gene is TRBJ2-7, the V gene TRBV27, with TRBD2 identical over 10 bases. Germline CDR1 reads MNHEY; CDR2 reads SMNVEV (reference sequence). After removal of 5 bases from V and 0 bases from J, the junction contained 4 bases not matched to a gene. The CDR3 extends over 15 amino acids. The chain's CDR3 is CASSIAGGRSYEQYF. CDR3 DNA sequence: TGTGCCAGCAGTATAGCGGGAGGTCGCTCCTACGAGCAGTACTTC.

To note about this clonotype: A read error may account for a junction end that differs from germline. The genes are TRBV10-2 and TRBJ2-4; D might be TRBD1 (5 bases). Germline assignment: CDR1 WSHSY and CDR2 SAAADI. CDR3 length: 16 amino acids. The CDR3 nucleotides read TGCGCCAGCAATGAGTCGGGTAGGGGAGCCAAAAACATTCAGTACTTC. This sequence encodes CASNESGRGAKNIQYF.

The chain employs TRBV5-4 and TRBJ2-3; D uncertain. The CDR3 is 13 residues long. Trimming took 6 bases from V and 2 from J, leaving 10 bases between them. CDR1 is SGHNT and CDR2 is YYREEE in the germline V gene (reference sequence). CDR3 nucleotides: TGTGCCAGCATGGGGTTGAACACAGATACGCAGTATTTT. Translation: CASMGLNTDTQYF. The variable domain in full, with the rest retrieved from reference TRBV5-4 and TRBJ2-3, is ETGVTQSPTHLIKTRGQQVTLRCSSQSGHNTVSWYQQALGQGPQFIFQYYREEENGRGNFPPRFSGLQFPNYSSELNVNALELDDSALYLCASMGLNTDTQYFGPGTRLTVL.

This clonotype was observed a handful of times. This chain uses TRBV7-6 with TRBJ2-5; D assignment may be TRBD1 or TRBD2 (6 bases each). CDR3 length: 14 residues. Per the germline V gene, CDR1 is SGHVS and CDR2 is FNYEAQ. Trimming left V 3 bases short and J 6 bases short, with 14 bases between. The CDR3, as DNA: TGTGCCAGCAGCTTCACAAGGGGGGTGCAGACCCAGTACTTC. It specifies CASSFTRGVQTQYF.

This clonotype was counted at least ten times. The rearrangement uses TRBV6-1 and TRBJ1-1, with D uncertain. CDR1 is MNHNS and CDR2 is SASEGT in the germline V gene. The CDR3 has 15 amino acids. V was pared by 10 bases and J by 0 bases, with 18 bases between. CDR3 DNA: TGTGCCATACTAGTCCTAACACACTTGAACACTGAAGCTTTCTTT. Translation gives CAILVLTHLNTEAFF.

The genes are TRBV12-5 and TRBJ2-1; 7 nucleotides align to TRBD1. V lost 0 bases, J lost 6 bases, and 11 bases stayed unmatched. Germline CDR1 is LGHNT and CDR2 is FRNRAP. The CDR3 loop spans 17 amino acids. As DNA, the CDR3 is TGTGCTAGTGGTTTGGTACTTCGGCGGCAGGGGGTCAATGAGCAGTTCTTC. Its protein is CASGLVLRRQGVNEQFF.

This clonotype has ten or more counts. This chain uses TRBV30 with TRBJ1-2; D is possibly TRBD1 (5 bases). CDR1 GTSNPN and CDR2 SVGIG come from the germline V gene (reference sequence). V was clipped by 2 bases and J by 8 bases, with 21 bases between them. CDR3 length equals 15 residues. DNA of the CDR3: TGTGCCTGGAGTAGAAGGGCCGGGGCGGATATCGGCTACACCTTC. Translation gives CAWSRRAGADIGYTF. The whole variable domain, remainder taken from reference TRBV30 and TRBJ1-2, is SQTIHQWPATLVQPVGSPLSLECTVEGTSNPNLYWYRQAAGRGLQLLFYSVGIGQISSEVPQNLSASRPQDRQFILSSKKLLLSDSGFYLCAWSRRAGADIGYTFGSGTRLTVV.

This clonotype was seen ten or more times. Written as DNA, the CDR3 is TGTGCCAGCAGTTTATGGGCGAGGGGGCCTTACGAGCAGTACTTC. Amino acids: CASSLWARGPYEQYF. The rearrangement uses TRBV28 and TRBJ2-7; 7 positions match TRBD1. V lost 0 bases and J lost 4; bases outside the gene matches: 6. Germline-derived CDR1 and CDR2 are MDHEN and SYDVKM. This CDR3 spans 15 amino acids.

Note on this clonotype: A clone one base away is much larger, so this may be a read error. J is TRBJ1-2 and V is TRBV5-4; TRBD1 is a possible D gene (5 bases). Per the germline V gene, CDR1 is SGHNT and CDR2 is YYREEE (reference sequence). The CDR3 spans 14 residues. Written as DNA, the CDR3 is TGTGTCAGCAGCTTGGATCAGGGTGGCTATGGCTACACCTTC. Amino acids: CVSSLDQGGYGYTF.

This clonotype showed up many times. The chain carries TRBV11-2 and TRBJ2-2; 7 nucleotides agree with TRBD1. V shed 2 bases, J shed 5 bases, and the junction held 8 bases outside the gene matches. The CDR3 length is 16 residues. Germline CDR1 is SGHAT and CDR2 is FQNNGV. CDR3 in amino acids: CASSLPRGGRTGELFF. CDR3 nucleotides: TGTGCCAGCAGCTTACCGAGAGGGGGCCGGACCGGGGAGCTGTTTTTT. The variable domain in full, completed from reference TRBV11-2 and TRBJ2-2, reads EAGVAQSPRYKIIEKRQSVAFWCNPISGHATLYWYQQILGQGPKLLIQFQNNGVVDDSQLPKDRFSAERLKGVDSTLKIQPAKLEDSAVYLCASSLPRGGRTGELFFGEGSRLTVL.

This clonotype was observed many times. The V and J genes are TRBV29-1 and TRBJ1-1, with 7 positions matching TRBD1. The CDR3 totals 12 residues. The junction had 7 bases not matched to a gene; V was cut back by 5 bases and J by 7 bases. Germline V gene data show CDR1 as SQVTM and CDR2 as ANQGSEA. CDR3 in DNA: TGCAGCGTTCCGACAGGGCAGGGTGAAGCTTTCTTT. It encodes CSVPTGQGEAFF.

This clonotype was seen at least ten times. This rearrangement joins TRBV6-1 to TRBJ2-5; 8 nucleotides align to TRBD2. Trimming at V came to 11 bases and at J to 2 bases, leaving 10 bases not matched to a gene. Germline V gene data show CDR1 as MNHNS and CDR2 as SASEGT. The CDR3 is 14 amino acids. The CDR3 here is CASGSGRTQETQYF. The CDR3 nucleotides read TGTGCCTCGGGGAGCGGGAGAACTCAAGAGACCCAGTACTTC.

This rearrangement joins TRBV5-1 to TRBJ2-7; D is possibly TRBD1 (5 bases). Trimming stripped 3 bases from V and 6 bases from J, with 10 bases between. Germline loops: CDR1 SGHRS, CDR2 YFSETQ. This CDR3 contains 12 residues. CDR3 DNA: TGCGCCAGCAGCTGGACACGGTCCGAGCAGTACTTC. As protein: CASSWTRSEQYF.

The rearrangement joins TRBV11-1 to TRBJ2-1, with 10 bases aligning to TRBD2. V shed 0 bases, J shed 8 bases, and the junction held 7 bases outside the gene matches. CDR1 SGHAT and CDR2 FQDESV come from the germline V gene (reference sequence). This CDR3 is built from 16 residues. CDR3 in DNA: TGTGCCAGCAGCTTAGCGGCTAGCGGGAGAGGCGATGAGCAGTTCTTC. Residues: CASSLAASGRGDEQFF. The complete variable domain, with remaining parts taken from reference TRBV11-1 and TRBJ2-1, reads EAEVAQSPRYKITEKSQAVAFWCDPISGHATLYWYRQILGQGPELLVQFQDESVVDDSQLPKDRFSAERLKGVDSTLKIQPAELGDSAMYLCASSLAASGRGDEQFFGPGTRLTVL.

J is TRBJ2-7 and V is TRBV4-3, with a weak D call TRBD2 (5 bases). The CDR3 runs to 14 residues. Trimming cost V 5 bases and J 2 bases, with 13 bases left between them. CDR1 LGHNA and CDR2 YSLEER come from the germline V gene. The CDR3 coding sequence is TGCGCCAGCAGCGCCGAAAGCGGTACCTACGAGCAGTACTTC. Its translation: CASSAESGTYEQYF.

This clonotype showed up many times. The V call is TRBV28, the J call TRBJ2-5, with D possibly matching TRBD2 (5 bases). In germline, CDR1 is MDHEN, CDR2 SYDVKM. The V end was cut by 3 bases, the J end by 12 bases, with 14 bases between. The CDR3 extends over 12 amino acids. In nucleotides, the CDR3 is TGTGCCAGCAGTTTCGCGGGTAGCGCAGAGTACTTC. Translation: CASSFAGSAEYF.

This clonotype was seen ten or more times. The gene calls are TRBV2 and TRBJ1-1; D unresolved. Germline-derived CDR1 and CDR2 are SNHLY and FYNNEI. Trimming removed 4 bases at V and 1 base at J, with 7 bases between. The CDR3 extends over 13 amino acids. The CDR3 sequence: CASSASTNTEAFF. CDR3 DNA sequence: TGTGCCAGCAGTGCTTCCACGAACACTGAAGCTTTCTTT.